This TCR beta chain was obtained from a study of early T cells in non-severe SARS-CoV-2 infection. Study in general: Sequencing of bulk RNA from unsorted whole blood was done, without chain pairing. General study points: Private and CD4 specificities were missed by VDJdb matching, skewed to anti-spike CD8.

Unique molecular identifiers tagged individual cDNA molecules. TCRdb analysed the 5' RACE reads with MiXCR anew, one entry per CDR3 protein. The profile shows tens of thousands of distinct CDR3 sequences, around 12% of them singletons. As for this clonotype: Its antigen is still unknown.

Specimen: whole blood, collected at baseline. The sequence came from an adult who was a healthcare worker with PCR-confirmed SARS-CoV-2 infection or an uninfected control (not recorded which).

CDR3 amino acids: CATSSRSLNEQFF. DNA for the CDR3: TGTGCCACCAGTAGTCGGTCACTCAATGAGCAGTTCTTC. The chain links TRBV24-1 to TRBJ2-1; D is uncertain. Trimming cost V 6 bases and J 6 bases, with 11 bases left between them. The CDR3 is made up of 13 amino acids. CDR1 and CDR2 from the germline V gene are KGHDR and SFDVKD.